A selection of T cell receptor beta chains follows, all from one sample in a study of T cell repertoires and HLA-DP antigens. Produced via immunoSEQ multiplex PCR; TCRdb's table is partial and in-frame only. The table has almost 90,000 clones, about 89% seen once; the top ten hold roughly 1.5%. The antigens these receptors bind are not known. The specimen was CD4+ T cells from PBMCs. The receptors shown here come from a man in his fifties or sixties in good health and CMV-seronegative. The CDR3 runs from the conserved cysteine through the conserved F or W. Fields, in order: clone size, V gene, D gene, J gene, CDR3 DNA, CDR3 protein. The D gene is left open where the match is weak. Clone size is shown for a subset of rows, as once, few, many or a class of expanded clone.

NA	TRBV28	NA	TRBJ1-2	TGTGCCAGCAGGGAGAGACAAGTATATGGCTACACCTTC	CASRERQVYGYTF
few	TRBV11-3	NA	TRBJ2-1	TGTGCCAGCAGTCCCCCCGGCGGGCTAGGTAATGAGCAGTTCTTC	CASSPPGGLGNEQFF
NA	TRBV15	NA	TRBJ1-2	TGTGCCACCAGCAGGGGACCAGGGGTAGGTGGCTACACCTTC	CATSRGPGVGGYTF
once	TRBV4-3	TRBD1	TRBJ1-2	TGCGCCAGCAGCCAAGATCGCCAAGGCAGGGGGCTTGACTATGGCTACACCTTC	CASSQDRQGRGLDYGYTF
NA	TRBV29-1	TRBD2	TRBJ2-1	TGCAGCGTCGTGGGACTAGCGACTGAGCAGTTCTTC	CSVVGLATEQFF
once	TRBV9	TRBD1	TRBJ1-2	TGTGCCAGCAGCGTAGAGAGAGTCTGGGGACAGGGTGTTGGCTATGGCTACACCTTC	CASSVERVWGQGVGYGYTF
NA	TRBV5-1	TRBD1	TRBJ2-5	TGCGCCAGCAGCTCTAGGTCGACAGGGGGCGTCAACTGGGAGACCCAGTACTTC	CASSSRSTGGVNWETQYF
NA	TRBV5-4	TRBD1	TRBJ2-6	TGTGCCAGCAGCCTAGGGGGCACCACCGGCTCTGGGGCCAACGTCCTGACTTTC	CASSLGGTTGSGANVLTF
NA	TRBV5-1	NA	TRBJ2-1	TGCGCCAGCAGCACTCGGACTGGCAAATACAATGAGCAGTTCTTC	CASSTRTGKYNEQFF
NA	TRBV10-3	NA	TRBJ2-1	TGTGCCATCAGTGAGGGCCCCCCTGGCGATGAGCAGTTCTTC	CAISEGPPGDEQFF
once	TRBV28	NA	TRBJ1-5	TGTGCCAGCAGTTTCGGGGGTCAGCCCCAGCATTTT	CASSFGGQPQHF
few	TRBV28	TRBD2	TRBJ2-3	TGTGCCAGCGAACTAGCGGGAGGTAAAGATACGCAGTATTTT	CASELAGGKDTQYF
once	TRBV19	TRBD1	TRBJ2-7	TGTGCCAGTAGGAAAGGGACAGGAAGCTTTAGTGAGCAGTACTTC	CASRKGTGSFSEQYF
NA	TRBV6-5	NA	TRBJ2-7	TGTGCCAGCAGCCCTAGACTAGACCACGAGCAGTACTTC	CASSPRLDHEQYF
NA	TRBV7-8	NA	TRBJ2-2	TGTGCCAGCAGCTTAGCGGAAACAGGGACCGGGGAGCTGTTTTTT	CASSLAETGTGELFF
NA	TRBV2	NA	TRBJ1-2	TGTGCCAGCAGTGAACCCCTAATCTATGGCTACACCTTC	CASSEPLIYGYTF
once	TRBV7-2	NA	TRBJ2-5	TGTGCCAGCAGCCCATGGGGGGGCGGGGAGACCCAGTACTTC	CASSPWGGGETQYF
NA	TRBV28	NA	TRBJ2-1	TGTGCCAGCAGTTCCCCCCTGGACCGCGCGGGGTTCTTC	CASSSPLDRAGFF
NA	TRBV5-1	NA	TRBJ2-1	TGCGCCAGCAGCTCCACCGGAGGGACAACTTACAATGAGCAGTTCTTC	CASSSTGGTTYNEQFF
NA	TRBV7-2	NA	TRBJ1-2	TGTGCCAGCAGCTTGGGACCGAACTATGGCTACACCTTC	CASSLGPNYGYTF
NA	TRBV30	NA	TRBJ1-3	TGTGCCTGGAGTAGACAGGTGACTGGAAACACCATATATTTT	CAWSRQVTGNTIYF
NA	TRBV5-4	TRBD1	TRBJ2-5	TGTGCCAGCAACCCCCGACAGGGTGCAGAGACCCAGTACTTC	CASNPRQGAETQYF